This entry concerns a single T cell receptor beta chain. Seattle patients were enrolled during active infection and followed longitudinally. Germline V gene lookup returns CDR1 SGHVS and CDR2 FNYEAQ. Trimming left V 2 bases short and J 3 bases short, with 10 bases between. This CDR3 contains 15 residues. This entry belongs to a study of blood T cell repertoires in COVID-19. Study background: PBMCs, B-cell-depleted T cells, or T cells provided the cDNA or gDNA that made up the material.

In the authors' workflow: Reference gene primer amplification gave estimated nucleated cell counts. Produced via immunoSEQ multiplex PCR; TCRdb's table is partial and in-frame only. From that table come the V and J calls and clone size; the DNA was used to work out D and trimming. Of approximately 290,000 clones listed, roughly 89% were seen once; the top ten hold around 10%. The rearrangement links TRBV7-6 to TRBJ1-4; D remains ambiguous. The source material was peripheral blood. The TCR was taken from a woman aged 25 to 39 with COVID-19, enrolled during active disease. CDR3: CASSLRRKPNEKLFF. DNA of the CDR3: TGTGCCAGCAGCTTAAGGCGGAAACCTAATGAAAAACTGTTTTTT.